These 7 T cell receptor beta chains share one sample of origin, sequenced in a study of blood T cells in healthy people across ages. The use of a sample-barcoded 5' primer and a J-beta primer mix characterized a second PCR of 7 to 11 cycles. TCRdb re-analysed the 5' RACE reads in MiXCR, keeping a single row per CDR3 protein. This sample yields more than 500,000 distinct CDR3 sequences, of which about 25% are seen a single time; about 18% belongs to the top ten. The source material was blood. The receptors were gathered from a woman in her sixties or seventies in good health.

CDR3 coding DNA: TGTGCCACCAGCAGAGACGCCAGAATCTCTGGAAACACCATATATTTT. Translated, it gives CATSRDARISGNTIYF. The V gene is TRBV15, the J gene TRBJ1-3; D is undetermined. CDR1 LNHNV and CDR2 YYDKDF come from the germline V gene (reference sequence). CDR3 length: 16 amino acids. The V end was cut by 0 bases, the J end by 0 bases, with 9 bases between.

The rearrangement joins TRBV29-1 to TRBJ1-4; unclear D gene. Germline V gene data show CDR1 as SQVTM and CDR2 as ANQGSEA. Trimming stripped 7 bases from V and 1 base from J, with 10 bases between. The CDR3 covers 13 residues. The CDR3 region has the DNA TGCAGCGGAGGTTTAGGAACTAATGAAAAACTGTTTTTT. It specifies CSGGLGTNEKLFF.

The CDR3 DNA follows: TGTGCCAGCAGCTTGTTGTGGCAGACCACCTACGAGCAGTACTTC. The encoded protein is CASSLLWQTTYEQYF. V gene TRBV5-6 combines with J gene TRBJ2-7, with D hard to call. CDR3 length: 15 residues. Germline assignment: CDR1 SGHDT and CDR2 YYEEEE. Trimming left V 1 base short and J 2 bases short, with 13 bases between. Together with reference TRBV5-6 and TRBJ2-7, the CDR3 gives the full variable domain: DAGVTQSPTHLIKTRGQQVTLRCSPKSGHDTVSWYQQALGQGPQFIFQYYEEEERQRGNFPDRFSGHQFPNYSSELNVNALLLGDSALYLCASSLLWQTTYEQYFGPGTRLTVT.

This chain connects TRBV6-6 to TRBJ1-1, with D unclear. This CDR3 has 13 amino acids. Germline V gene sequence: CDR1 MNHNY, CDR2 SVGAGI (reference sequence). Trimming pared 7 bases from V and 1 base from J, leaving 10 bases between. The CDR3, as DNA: TGTGCCAGCACCAGAGGATCGAACACTGAAGCTTTCTTT. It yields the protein CASTRGSNTEAFF.

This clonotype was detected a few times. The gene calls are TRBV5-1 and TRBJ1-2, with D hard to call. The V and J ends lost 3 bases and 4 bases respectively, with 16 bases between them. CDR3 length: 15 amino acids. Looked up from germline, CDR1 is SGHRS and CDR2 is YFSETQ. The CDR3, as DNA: TGCGCCAGCAGCTCGTCTCCAATGGGATTCTATGGCTACACCTTC. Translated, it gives CASSSSPMGFYGYTF.

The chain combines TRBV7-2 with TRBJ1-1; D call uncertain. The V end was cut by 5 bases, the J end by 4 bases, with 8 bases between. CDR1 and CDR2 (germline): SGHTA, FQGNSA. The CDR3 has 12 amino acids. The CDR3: CASSVPLTEAFF. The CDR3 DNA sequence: TGTGCCAGCAGCGTCCCCCTCACTGAAGCTTTCTTT.

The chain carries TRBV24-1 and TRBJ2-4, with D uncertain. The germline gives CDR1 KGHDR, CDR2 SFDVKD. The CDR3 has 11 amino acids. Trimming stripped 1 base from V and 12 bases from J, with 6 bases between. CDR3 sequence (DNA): TGTGCCACCAGTGATTTAGGTACTCAGTACTTC. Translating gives CATSDLGTQYF.